This entry describes one T cell receptor beta chain. Antigen specificity is unknown. Germline V gene lookup returns CDR1 LNHDA and CDR2 SQIVND (reference sequence). With 7 bases removed from V and 5 bases from J, the gap between germline ends came to 21 bases. The CDR3 is 17 residues long. The sample belongs to a study of OX40 agonist ivuxolimab in advanced cancers. Looking at the study overall: Dose-escalation cases comprised hepatocellular carcinoma, melanoma, renal cell or head and neck cancer. Regarding the study as a whole: Also showing low normalized T-cell clonal expansion were some of the nonresponders. Doses of 0.1 to 3.0 mg/kg were accompanied by clonal expansion of CD4+ and CD8+ blood T cells by week 6.

The protocol was immunoSEQ multiplex PCR, while the TCRdb copy is restricted to in-frame clones and leaves out a portion. The sample lists about 73,000 clones, approximately 91% occurring once. Sequenced here: CD4+ or CD8+ T cells sorted from blood, sampled in a trial of the OX40 agonist ivuxolimab. The sequence was obtained from an adult with an advanced solid tumor such as melanoma, head and neck, liver or kidney cancer. The chain is built from TRBV19 and TRBJ1-6; weak D call: TRBD1 (6 bases). As DNA, the CDR3 is TGTGCCAGTAAGAATTGGGGGGCTCCGGAGGATAATTCACCCCTCCACTTT. This translates into CASKNWGAPEDNSPLHF. Filled out from reference TRBV19 and TRBJ1-6, the complete variable domain reads DGGITQSPKYLFRKEGQNVTLSCEQNLNHDAMYWYRQDPGQGLRLIYYSQIVNDFQKGDIAEGYSVSREKKESFPLTVTSAQKNPTAFYLCASKNWGAPEDNSPLHFGNGTRLTVT.